These 8 T cell receptor beta chains came from one sample sequenced in a study of patients and donors after allogeneic stem cell transplantation. TCRdb re-called the RT-PCR reads through MiXCR, storing one row per CDR3 protein. The sample has 800,000 to 1,000,000 distinct CDR3 sequences; more than 15% are singletons. Material: blood, either unsorted or a sorted T cell fraction (not recorded which). The origin of the receptors is a human donor who was either an allogeneic HSCT recipient or a stem cell or donor lymphocyte infusion donor (not recorded which). It is not recorded whose cells these are; they may come from a transplant donor.

CDR3 loop: CASSQDILLLRGHNEQFF. In nucleotides, the CDR3 is TGCGCCAGCAGCCAAGATATACTGTTGCTCCGGGGGCACAATGAGCAGTTCTTC. This sequence joins TRBV4-1 and TRBJ2-1; D is perhaps TRBD1 or TRBD2 (6 bases each). This CDR3 is 18 amino acids long. V gave up 0 bases and J gave up 5 bases, with 20 bases separating them. Per the germline V gene, CDR1 is MGHRA and CDR2 is YSYEKL.

This clonotype occurred once. The chain links TRBV12-3 or TRBV12-4 to TRBJ2-5; 10 nucleotides align to TRBD2. The trim removed 2 bases at V and 5 bases at J, leaving 14 bases unmatched. This CDR3 is built from 18 residues. The CDR3 protein is CASSLRASGGVSKETQYF. CDR3 coding DNA: TGTGCCAGCAGTTTAAGAGCGAGCGGGGGGGTTTCGAAGGAGACCCAGTACTTC.

The CDR3 nucleotides are TGTGCCAGCATGGTCAGTCTCACAGATACGCAGTATTTT. This codes for CASMVSLTDTQYF. This chain uses TRBV25-1 with TRBJ2-3; D is unresolved. The germline V gene encodes CDR1 MGHDK and CDR2 SYGVNS. The V end was cut by 7 bases, the J end by 2 bases, with 10 bases between. The CDR3 spans 13 residues.

The chain has TRBV5-1 and TRBJ2-1, with D possibly being TRBD2 (6 bases). The ends were cut back, 0 bases at V and 9 bases at J, with 10 bases in the middle. CDR3 length: 13 residues. Germline V lookup: CDR1 SGHRS, CDR2 YFSETQ. CDR3 in DNA: TGCGCCAGCAGCTTGGGAAACGGGGGTGAGCAGTTCTTC. Its translation: CASSLGNGGEQFF.

The chain uses TRBV27 and TRBJ2-7, with D maybe TRBD1 (6 bases). Germline V gene data show CDR1 as MNHEY and CDR2 as SMNVEV (reference sequence). The CDR3 has 15 amino acids. Trimming cost V 3 bases and J 2 bases, with 14 bases left between them. The CDR3 spells CASSFGVTGTYEQYF. The CDR3 bases are TGTGCCAGCAGTTTTGGCGTGACAGGCACCTACGAGCAGTACTTC.

This clonotype was seen a few times. This chain links TRBV5-1 with TRBJ2-1; TRBD2 matches 7 bases. The J segment lost 0 bases and the V segment lost 4 bases, leaving 7 bases of the junction unmatched. Germline CDR1 and CDR2: SGHRS and YFSETQ. The length of the CDR3 is 16 residues. The CDR3 DNA sequence: TGCGCCAGCAGCCAGGGACTAACAAGCTCCTACAATGAGCAGTTCTTC. It encodes CASSQGLTSSYNEQFF.

This clonotype was seen at least ten times. The rearrangement links TRBV12-3 or TRBV12-4 to TRBJ2-7, with a possible D match to TRBD1 (6 bases). The CDR3 runs to 13 residues. Trimming shortened V by 6 bases and J by 3 bases, and 12 bases separated the two germline ends. The DNA of the CDR3 is TGTGCCAGCAGCTTAACACAGGGCTACGAGCAGTACTTC. Translating it yields CASSLTQGYEQYF.

This chain links TRBV7-9 with TRBJ1-2; a weak D match, TRBD1 (5 bases). Trimming left V 1 base short and J 3 bases short, with 15 bases between. The length of the CDR3 is 16 residues. In germline, CDR1 is SEHNR, CDR2 FQNEAQ (reference sequence). DNA for the CDR3: TGTGCCAGCAGCTTAGTCACGCCCCGAGGGGACTATGGCTACACCTTC. It encodes CASSLVTPRGDYGYTF.